These 24 T cell receptor beta chains were sequenced from one sample in a study of patients and donors after allogeneic stem cell transplantation. A single record per CDR3 protein comes from TCRdb applying MiXCR to the RT-PCR reads. This sample has 400,000 to 450,000 distinct CDR3 sequences, with roughly 17% found just once. Specimen: blood, either unsorted or a sorted T cell fraction (not recorded which). The receptor set was obtained from a human donor who was either an allogeneic HSCT recipient or a stem cell or donor lymphocyte infusion donor (not recorded which). It is not recorded whose cells these are; they may come from a transplant donor.

The chain is built from TRBV4-3 and TRBJ1-1, with D possibly TRBD1 on 5 matching bases. Trimming cost V 0 bases and J 1 base, with 12 bases left between them. The CDR3 length is 16 residues. The germline V gene has CDR1 LGHNA and CDR2 YSLEER. CDR3 amino acids: CASSQEYGQGNTEAFF. The CDR3, as DNA: TGCGCCAGCAGCCAAGAGTACGGGCAGGGGAACACTGAAGCTTTCTTT.

The rearrangement uses TRBV20-1 and TRBJ2-3; no reliable D call. The CDR3 totals 13 residues. Germline CDR1 DFQATT, CDR2 SNEGSKA (reference sequence). V was pared by 5 bases and J by 2 bases, with 11 bases between. In nucleotides, the CDR3 is TGCAGTGCTGCTGGCGGCCTCACAGATACGCAGTATTTT. It encodes CSAAGGLTDTQYF.

This clonotype was observed a few times. The rearrangement joins TRBV4-1 to TRBJ2-3; D possibly corresponds to TRBD2 (6 bases). The CDR3 consists of 16 residues. The V end lost 3 bases, the J end lost 3 bases, and 16 bases lay between the germline ends. Germline CDR1 MGHRA, CDR2 YSYEKL. CDR3 in DNA: TGCGCCAGCAGCCACCGACTAGTAAAAGGGACAGATACGCAGTATTTT. Residues: CASSHRLVKGTDTQYF.

The rearrangement uses TRBV5-1 and TRBJ1-6, with D possibly being TRBD1 (6 bases). The germline V gene has CDR1 SGHRS and CDR2 YFSETQ. Trimming stripped 2 bases from V and 10 bases from J, with 13 bases between. This CDR3 contains 14 residues. CDR3 in amino acids: CASSFQGSESPLHF. Here the CDR3 DNA reads TGCGCCAGCAGCTTCCAGGGGTCGGAGTCACCCCTCCACTTT.

This clonotype was counted ten times or more. The chain is built from TRBV4-1 and TRBJ2-7, with unresolved D. V lost 4 bases to trimming and J lost 2 bases, with 18 bases between them. This CDR3 spans 16 amino acids. In germline, CDR1 is MGHRA, CDR2 YSYEKL. The CDR3 here is CASSLVLGLTAYEQYF. CDR3 bases: TGCGCCAGCAGCCTGGTTCTGGGGTTGACCGCCTACGAGCAGTACTTC.

In its sample, this clonotype was seen many times. The genes are TRBV20-1 and TRBJ1-3; D is possibly TRBD1 (5 bases). The CDR3 sequence is 12 residues long. V was pared by 5 bases and J by 9 bases, with 14 bases between. The germline V gene has CDR1 DFQATT and CDR2 SNEGSKA (reference sequence). CDR3 sequence reads: CSAPAPGGTIYF. The CDR3 DNA sequence: TGCAGTGCTCCAGCCCCGGGGGGCACCATATATTTT.

This clonotype was observed at least ten times. The chain couples TRBV3-1 to TRBJ2-1; 10 nucleotides match TRBD2. With 1 base clipped from V and 5 bases from J, the junction kept 11 bases outside the gene matches. This CDR3 is 18 amino acids long. Germline CDR1 and CDR2: LGHDT and YNNKEL (reference sequence). The CDR3 coding sequence is TGTGCCAGCAGCCAAGTACTGGCTAGCGGGGGAACAAACAATGAGCAGTTCTTC. It is translated as CASSQVLASGGTNNEQFF.

This clonotype appeared a few times. V gene TRBV12-3 or TRBV12-4 combines with J gene TRBJ1-6; D is perhaps TRBD1 (5 bases). V lost 2 bases and J 10 bases, leaving 12 bases between the germline ends. The CDR3 is made up of 14 amino acids. The CDR3 nucleotides read TGTGCCAGCAGTTTACAGGGTATGAGGTCACCCCTCCACTTT. It yields the protein CASSLQGMRSPLHF.

V usage is TRBV7-6 and J usage is TRBJ2-5; 7 bases agree with TRBD2. The CDR3 totals 15 residues. J was trimmed by 6 bases and V by 1 base; bases with no gene match: 8. Germline assignment: CDR1 SGHVS and CDR2 FNYEAQ. The CDR3 region is CASSLVPGGTKTQYF. The CDR3 bases are TGTGCCAGCAGCTTAGTGCCGGGGGGTACGAAGACCCAGTACTTC.

This clonotype was found a few times. This chain uses TRBV19 with TRBJ1-2; 9 positions agree with TRBD1. The germline CDR1 and CDR2 sequences are LNHDA and SQIVND (reference sequence). V was clipped by 5 bases and J by 7 bases; unmatched bases: 8. CDR3 length: 14 residues. CDR3 protein: CASSRTGGVSGYTF. Written as DNA, the CDR3 is TGTGCCAGTAGTCGAACAGGGGGCGTTAGTGGCTACACCTTC. The full variable domain, completed using reference TRBV19 and TRBJ1-2, is DGGITQSPKYLFRKEGQNVTLSCEQNLNHDAMYWYRQDPGQGLRLIYYSQIVNDFQKGDIAEGYSVSREKKESFPLTVTSAQKNPTAFYLCASSRTGGVSGYTFGSGTRLTVV.

The V and J genes are TRBV7-2 and TRBJ1-5, with TRBD1 matching over 12 bases. V was clipped by 1 base and J by 5 bases; unmatched bases: 6. This CDR3 spans 17 amino acids. The germline gives CDR1 SGHTA, CDR2 FQGNSA. CDR3 bases: TGTGCCAGCAGCTTAGTTGGTGGGACAGGGGGCCATCAGCCCCAGCATTTT. This sequence encodes CASSLVGGTGGHQPQHF.

This clonotype was recorded a few times. The chain couples TRBV4-3 to TRBJ1-1; unclear D gene. V was cut by 0 bases and J by 6 bases, with 14 bases left in between. CDR1 LGHNA and CDR2 YSLEER come from the germline V gene. There are 15 residues in the CDR3. CDR3 in DNA: TGCGCCAGCAGCCAAGAACGGGTCGGTTTTGCTGAAGCTTTCTTT. Its translation is CASSQERVGFAEAFF.

The V gene is TRBV7-2, the J gene TRBJ2-7, with TRBD1 matching 8 bases. This CDR3 is built from 16 residues. Trimming removed 3 bases from V and 1 base from J; junction bases left unmatched: 8. The V gene's germline CDR1 is SGHTA and CDR2 FQGNSA. In nucleotides, the CDR3 is TGTGCCAGCAGCTTGGAGTCGGGACAGGCTTCCTACGAGCAGTACTTC. It specifies CASSLESGQASYEQYF.

This clonotype occurred many times. The chain combines TRBV20-1 with TRBJ2-5; 7 nucleotides line up with TRBD1. The CDR3 extends over 15 amino acids. CDR1 and CDR2 from the germline V gene are DFQATT and SNEGSKA (reference sequence). Trimming removed 3 bases from V and 4 bases from J; junction bases left unmatched: 11. CDR3 residues: CSASRPTGSLETQYF. Written as DNA, the CDR3 is TGCAGTGCTAGTCGACCGACAGGGAGCTTAGAGACCCAGTACTTC.

This clonotype was recorded at least ten times. The chain employs TRBV28 and TRBJ2-4; 7 bases fit TRBD2. CDR3 length: 18 amino acids. The germline CDR1 and CDR2 sequences are MDHEN and SYDVKM. V was pared by 2 bases and J by 0 bases, with 10 bases of the junction left unmatched. The CDR3 protein is CASSLVVGGSKAKNIQYF. CDR3 bases: TGTGCCAGCAGTTTAGTAGTTGGCGGGAGTAAAGCCAAAAACATTCAGTACTTC. Together with reference TRBV28 and TRBJ2-4, the CDR3 gives the full variable domain: DVKVTQSSRYLVKRTGEKVFLECVQDMDHENMFWYRQDPGLGLRLIYFSYDVKMKEKGDIPEGYSVSREKKERFSLILESASTNQTSMYLCASSLVVGGSKAKNIQYFGAGTRLSVL.

Notes on this clonotype: A read error is likely, as this CDR3 ends without the conserved phenylalanine or tryptophan. This chain connects TRBV29-1 to TRBJ2-2; tentatively, D is TRBD2 (7 bases). CDR1 and CDR2 from the germline V gene are SQVTM and ANQGSEA. V was shortened by 3 bases and J by 0 bases, with 11 bases between the two germline ends. This CDR3 region has 15 residues. The CDR3 nucleotides are TGCAGCGTTGAGCGGGGGCCCGCGAACACCGGGGAGCTGTTTCTT. It is translated as CSVERGPANTGELFL.

In DNA form, the CDR3 reads TGCGCCAGCAGCTTGGCCGCCGGGGTACAAGAGACCCAGTACTTC. Translation: CASSLAAGVQETQYF. The chain carries TRBV5-1 and TRBJ2-5; perhaps TRBD2 as D (5 bases). This CDR3 has 15 residues. The germline CDR1 and CDR2 sequences are SGHRS and YFSETQ. V lost 0 bases and J 2 bases, leaving 11 bases between the germline ends.

A few counts support this clonotype. The CDR3 DNA sequence: TGTGCCAGCAGCCAAGATCCTGTGGGAATAGCAGGATCCTACGAGCAGTACTTC. As protein: CASSQDPVGIAGSYEQYF. The chain combines TRBV4-2 with TRBJ2-7; D gene uncertain. Trimming pared 0 bases from V and 1 base from J, leaving 19 bases between. Germline-derived CDR1 and CDR2 are LGHNA and YNFKEQ. The CDR3 is 18 amino acids.

The J gene is TRBJ2-7, the V gene TRBV5-1, with 7 bases that match TRBD1. The CDR3 has 14 residues. CDR1 is SGHRS and CDR2 is YFSETQ in the germline V gene. The V segment lost 4 bases and the J segment 1 base; nucleotides outside the gene matches: 5. CDR3 nucleotide sequence: TGCGCCAGCAGCCGGGACAGAAAATCCTACGAGCAGTACTTC. Its translation is CASSRDRKSYEQYF.

This clonotype was seen more than once but under ten times. The rearrangement links TRBV6-1 to TRBJ2-2, with 9 bases matching TRBD2. This CDR3 contains 18 residues. With V trimmed by 0 bases and J by 5 bases, 10 bases remained unmatched. In germline, CDR1 is MNHNS, CDR2 SASEGT. This CDR3 is CASSEARSGRFSTGELFF. The CDR3 DNA reads TGTGCCAGCAGTGAAGCGCGGAGCGGGAGGTTTTCTACCGGGGAGCTGTTTTTT.

In this sample, this clonotype turned up a few times. The chain links TRBV3-1 to TRBJ1-5, with D hard to call. The CDR3 spans 16 residues. Germline V lookup: CDR1 LGHDT, CDR2 YNNKEL (reference sequence). Deletions cut 6 bases from V and 0 bases from J, with 15 bases between. The CDR3 spells CASSLTPEPSNQPQHF. The CDR3, as DNA: TGTGCCAGCAGTCTCACACCAGAGCCTAGCAATCAGCCCCAGCATTTT.

The rearrangement joins TRBV24-1 to TRBJ1-3; 9 bases line up with TRBD1. Per the germline V gene, CDR1 is KGHDR and CDR2 is SFDVKD. The ends lost 7 bases at V and 2 bases at J; junction bases unmatched: 2. This CDR3 region has 14 residues. CDR3 in DNA: TGTGCCACCAGCGGGACAGGGACTGGAAACACCATATATTTT. It yields the protein CATSGTGTGNTIYF.

The chain carries TRBV7-2 and TRBJ1-4; no clear D gene. V was trimmed by 3 bases and J by 1 base, leaving 9 bases between them. The CDR3 has 15 residues. Germline V gene lookup returns CDR1 SGHTA and CDR2 FQGNSA. The CDR3 region has the DNA TGTGCCAGCAGCTTGACGGGTGTAACTAATGAAAAACTGTTTTTT. This translates into CASSLTGVTNEKLFF.

This clonotype showed up just a few times. The V and J genes are TRBV2 and TRBJ2-5; 7 bases are a match to TRBD2. The germline V gene has CDR1 SNHLY and CDR2 FYNNEI. The CDR3 extends over 13 amino acids. The junction had 2 bases not matched to a gene; V was cut back by 3 bases and J by 4 bases. CDR3 coding DNA: TGTGCCAGCAGTGACACGGGGGGAGAGACCCAGTACTTC. Translated, it gives CASSDTGGETQYF.